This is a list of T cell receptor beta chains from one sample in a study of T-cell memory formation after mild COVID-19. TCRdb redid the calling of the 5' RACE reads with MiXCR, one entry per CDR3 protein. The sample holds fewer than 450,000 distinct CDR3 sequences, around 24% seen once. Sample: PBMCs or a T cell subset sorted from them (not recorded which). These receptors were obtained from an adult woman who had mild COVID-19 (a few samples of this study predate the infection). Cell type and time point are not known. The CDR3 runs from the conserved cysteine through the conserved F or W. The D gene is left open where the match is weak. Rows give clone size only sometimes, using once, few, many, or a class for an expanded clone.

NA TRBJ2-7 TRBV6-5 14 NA TGTGCCAGCAGTTACTTAGCGCCTCCGAGGGAGCAGTACTTC CASSYLAPPREQYF
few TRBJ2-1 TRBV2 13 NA TGTGCCAGCAGTGAACAGGAATACAATGAGCAGTTCTTC CASSEQEYNEQFF
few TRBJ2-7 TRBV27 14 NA TGTGCCAGCAGTTTATACAACGCTGGGTACGAGCAGTACTTC CASSLYNAGYEQYF
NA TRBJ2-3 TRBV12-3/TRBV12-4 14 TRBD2 TGTGCCAGCAGTATAGCGGGGCCGCTGGATACGCAGTATTTT CASSIAGPLDTQYF
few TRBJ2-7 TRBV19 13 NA TGTGCCAGTAGTCCCCAAACAGCCTACGAGCAGTACTTC CASSPQTAYEQYF
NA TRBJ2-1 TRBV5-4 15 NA TGTGCCAGCCTCAATACAGGTTTCTCCTACAATGAGCAGTTCTTC CASLNTGFSYNEQFF
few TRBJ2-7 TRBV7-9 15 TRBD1 TGTGCCAGCAGCTTAGCTGACAGGGGACCCTACGAGCAGTACTTC CASSLADRGPYEQYF
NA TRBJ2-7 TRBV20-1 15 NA TGCAGTGCCTATATTGCTAGCGCCAGCTCCTACGAGCAGTACTTC CSAYIASASSYEQYF
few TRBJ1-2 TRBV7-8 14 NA TGTGCCAGCAGCTCGACACCTATTAACTATGGCTACACCTTC CASSSTPINYGYTF
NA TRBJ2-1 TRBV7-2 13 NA TGTGCCAGCAGCCCGGGACGGAGCAATGAGCAGTTCTTC CASSPGRSNEQFF
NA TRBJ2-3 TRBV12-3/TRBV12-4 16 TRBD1 TGTGCCAGCAGTTTAGAGGGGGCGCGGGGCACAGATACGCAGTATTTT CASSLEGARGTDTQYF
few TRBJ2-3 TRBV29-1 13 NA TGCAGCGTTTCTCTAGCGACCTTGGGTACGCAGTATTTT CSVSLATLGTQYF
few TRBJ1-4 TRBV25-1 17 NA TGTGCCAGCAGTGGGTTAGACTTTCTCCCAGTGAATGAAAAACTGTTTTTT CASSGLDFLPVNEKLFF
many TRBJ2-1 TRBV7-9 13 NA TGTGCCAGCAGCTTAGGACAGCACAATGAGCAGTTCTTC CASSLGQHNEQFF
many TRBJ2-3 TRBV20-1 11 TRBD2 TGCAGTGCGAAAGGACTAGCGGGACTTCGTTTT CSAKGLAGLRF
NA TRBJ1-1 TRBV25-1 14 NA TGTGCCAGCAGTGGACCTGCAGGGTCCACTGAAGCTTTCTTT CASSGPAGSTEAFF
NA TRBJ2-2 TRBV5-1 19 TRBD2 TGCGCCAGCAGCTTGGACGGGTTCGCGGGAGTTGGGCGCACCGGGGAGCTGTTTTTT CASSLDGFAGVGRTGELFF